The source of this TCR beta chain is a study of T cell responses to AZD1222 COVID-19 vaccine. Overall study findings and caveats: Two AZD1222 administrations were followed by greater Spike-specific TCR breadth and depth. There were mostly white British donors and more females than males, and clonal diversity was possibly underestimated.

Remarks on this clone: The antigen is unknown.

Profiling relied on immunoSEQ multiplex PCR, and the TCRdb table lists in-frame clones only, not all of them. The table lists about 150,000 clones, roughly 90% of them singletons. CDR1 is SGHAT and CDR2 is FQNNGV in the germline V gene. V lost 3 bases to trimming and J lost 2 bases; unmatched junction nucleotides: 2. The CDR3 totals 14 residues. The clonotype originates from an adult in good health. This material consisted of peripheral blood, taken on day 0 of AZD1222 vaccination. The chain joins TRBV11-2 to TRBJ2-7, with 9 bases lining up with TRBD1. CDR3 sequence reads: CASSFGTGTYEQYF. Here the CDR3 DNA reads TGTGCCAGCAGCTTCGGGACAGGGACCTACGAGCAGTACTTC.